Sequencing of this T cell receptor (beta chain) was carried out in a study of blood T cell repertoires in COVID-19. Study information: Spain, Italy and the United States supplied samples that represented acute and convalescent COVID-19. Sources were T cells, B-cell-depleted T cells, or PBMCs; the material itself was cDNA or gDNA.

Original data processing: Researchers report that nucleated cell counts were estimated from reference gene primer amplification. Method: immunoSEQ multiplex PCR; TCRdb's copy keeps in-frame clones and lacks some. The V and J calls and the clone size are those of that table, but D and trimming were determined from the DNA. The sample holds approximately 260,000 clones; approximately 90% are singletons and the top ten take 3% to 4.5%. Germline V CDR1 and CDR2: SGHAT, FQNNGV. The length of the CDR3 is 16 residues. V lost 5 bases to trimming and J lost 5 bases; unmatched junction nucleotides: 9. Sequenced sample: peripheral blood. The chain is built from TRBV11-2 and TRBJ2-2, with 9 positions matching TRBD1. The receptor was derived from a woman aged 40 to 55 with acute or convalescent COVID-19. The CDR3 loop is CASSPPGTGNTGELFF. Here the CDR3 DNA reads TGTGCCAGCAGCCCACCCGGGACAGGGAATACCGGGGAGCTGTTTTTT.